Listed here are 12 T cell receptor beta chains from one sample, sequenced in a study of T-cell memory formation after mild COVID-19. TCRdb analysed the 5' RACE reads with MiXCR anew, one entry per CDR3 protein. Of about 140,000 distinct CDR3 sequences in the sample, 14% to 15% were seen once. The material sequenced was PBMCs or a T cell subset sorted from them (not recorded which). These receptors were taken from an adult woman who had mild COVID-19 (a few samples of this study predate the infection). Cell type and time point are not known.

V and J are TRBV7-2 and TRBJ2-5; the match to TRBD2 covers 7 bases. Germline V gene data show CDR1 as SGHTA and CDR2 as FQGNSA. The CDR3 loop spans 15 amino acids. J gave up 4 bases and V 5 bases, and 10 bases lay outside the gene matches. CDR3 bases: TGTGCCAGCAGCCGCACTAGCGTGGTCGGAGAGACCCAGTACTTC. It translates to CASSRTSVVGETQYF. Supplemented by reference TRBV7-2 and TRBJ2-5, the full variable domain reads GAGVSQSPSNKVTEKGKDVELRCDPISGHTALYWYRQSLGQGLEFLIYFQGNSAPDKSGLPSDRFSAERTGGSVSTLTIQRTQQEDSAVYLCASSRTSVVGETQYFGPGTRLLVL.

This clonotype was observed a few times. V and J are TRBV7-6 and TRBJ2-3, with a tentative D call TRBD2 (6 bases). Germline V CDR1 and CDR2: SGHVS, FNYEAQ. The CDR3 runs to 16 residues. V lost 3 bases and J 1 base, leaving 14 bases between the germline ends. The CDR3 region is CASSFSPRLGTDTQYF. In DNA form, the CDR3 reads TGTGCCAGCAGCTTTTCCCCCAGACTAGGCACAGATACGCAGTATTTT.

This clonotype was observed many times. V is TRBV29-1 and J is TRBJ2-2, with no clear D. The CDR3 contains 15 residues. Germline CDR1 reads SQVTM; CDR2 reads ANQGSEA. V gave up 4 bases and J gave up 0 bases, with 12 bases separating them. Here the CDR3 reads CSVVGGTTNTGELFF. Here the CDR3 DNA reads TGCAGCGTTGTCGGCGGCACCACGAACACCGGGGAGCTGTTTTTT.

This clonotype was found a few times. J is TRBJ1-5 and V is TRBV5-5; TRBD1 is a possible D gene (5 bases). Germline V gene sequence: CDR1 SGHKS, CDR2 YYEKEE (reference sequence). Trimming removed 2 bases at V and 5 bases at J, with 14 bases between. This CDR3 region has 15 residues. For the CDR3, the DNA is TGTGCCAGCAGCTTTGCAACAGGCCCGTATCAGCCCCAGCATTTT. It specifies CASSFATGPYQPQHF. Supplemented by reference TRBV5-5 and TRBJ1-5, the full variable domain reads DAGVTQSPTHLIKTRGQQVTLRCSPISGHKSVSWYQQVLGQGPQFIFQYYEKEERGRGNFPDRFSARQFPNYSSELNVNALLLGDSALYLCASSFATGPYQPQHFGDGTRLSIL.

The chain carries TRBV12-3 or TRBV12-4 and TRBJ2-4; tentatively, D is TRBD1 or TRBD2 (5 bases each). The CDR3 totals 16 residues. V was trimmed by 1 base and J by 4 bases, leaving 14 bases between them. The CDR3 bases are TGTGCCAGCAGTTTAGTAACGGGGCGGGCGAAAAACATTCAGTACTTC. Translation gives CASSLVTGRAKNIQYF.

This chain connects TRBV9 to TRBJ1-2, with TRBD1 matching 7 bases. The CDR3 has 13 amino acids. The germline V gene encodes CDR1 SGDLS and CDR2 YYNGEE. Trimming removed 5 bases from V and 8 bases from J; junction bases left unmatched: 9. The CDR3 DNA is TGTGCCAGCAGGGACGACAGGGTGTGGGGCTACACCTTC. This gives the protein CASRDDRVWGYTF.

The chain uses TRBV12-3 or TRBV12-4 and TRBJ2-1; D possibly corresponds to TRBD2 (6 bases). CDR3 length: 15 amino acids. The V end was cut by 2 bases, the J end by 9 bases, with 17 bases between. DNA for the CDR3: TGTGCCAGCAGTTTATATTGGTATTACGGGAGTGAGCAGTTCTTC. Amino acids: CASSLYWYYGSEQFF.

The genes are TRBV3-1 and TRBJ2-5; 9 bases match TRBD2. Trimming cost V 6 bases and J 5 bases; bases outside gene matches: 10. CDR3 size: 15 residues. The germline V gene encodes CDR1 LGHDT and CDR2 YNNKEL (reference sequence). CDR3 DNA sequence: TGTGCCAGCAGTCTGGGCACCAGCGGGGGGGAGACCCAGTACTTC. Translated, it gives CASSLGTSGGETQYF.

This clonotype was detected a few times. This rearrangement joins TRBV3-1 to TRBJ2-3, with 7 bases that match TRBD2. The germline gives CDR1 LGHDT, CDR2 YNNKEL (reference sequence). There are 16 residues in the CDR3. V was clipped by 5 bases and J by 4 bases; unmatched bases: 12. Here the CDR3 DNA reads TGTGCCAGCAGCTATTCCTTCACTAGCGAACCAGATACGCAGTATTTT. Protein product: CASSYSFTSEPDTQYF.

The sample holds a few counts of this clonotype. CDR3: CASSSLLASEQFF. The CDR3 coding sequence is TGTGCCAGCAGTTCCCTGCTAGCGAGTGAGCAGTTCTTC. V gene TRBV12-3 or TRBV12-4 combines with J gene TRBJ2-1; D possibly corresponds to TRBD2 (6 bases). V lost 4 bases, J lost 9 bases, and 13 bases lay in between. CDR3 length: 13 amino acids.

The gene calls are TRBV3-1 and TRBJ2-7, with 7 bases fitting TRBD1. CDR3 length: 14 residues. CDR1 is LGHDT and CDR2 is YNNKEL in the germline V gene (reference sequence). V trimming: 3 bases; J trimming: 2 bases; junction bases outside the gene matches: 4. CDR3 bases: TGTGCCAGCAGCCACTGGGACAGTCCCTACGAGCAGTACTTC. Encoded protein: CASSHWDSPYEQYF.

The chain uses TRBV27 and TRBJ2-7, with unresolved D. Germline V gene lookup returns CDR1 MNHEY and CDR2 SMNVEV (reference sequence). CDR3 length: 15 amino acids. V lost 0 bases, J lost 0 bases, and 9 bases lay in between. CDR3 sequence reads: CASSLSNPSSYEQYF. CDR3 coding DNA: TGTGCCAGCAGTTTATCGAACCCGAGCTCCTACGAGCAGTACTTC.